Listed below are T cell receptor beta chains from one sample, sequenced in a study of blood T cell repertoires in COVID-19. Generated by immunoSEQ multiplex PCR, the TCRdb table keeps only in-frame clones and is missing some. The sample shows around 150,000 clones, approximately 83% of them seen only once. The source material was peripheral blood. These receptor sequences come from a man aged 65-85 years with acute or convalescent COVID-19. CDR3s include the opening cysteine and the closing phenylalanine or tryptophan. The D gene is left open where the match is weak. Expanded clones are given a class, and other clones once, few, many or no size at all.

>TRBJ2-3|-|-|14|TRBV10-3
CAISDLQGTDTQYF
TGTGCCATCAGTGATCTTCAGGGCACAGATACGCAGTATTTT
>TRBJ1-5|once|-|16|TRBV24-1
CATSDKQGMDNQPQHF
TGTGCCACCAGTGACAAACAGGGAATGGACAATCAGCCCCAGCATTTT
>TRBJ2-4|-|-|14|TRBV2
CASTPGLAKNIQYF
TGTGCCAGCACCCCAGGGCTAGCCAAAAACATTCAGTACTTC
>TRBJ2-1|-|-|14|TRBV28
CASRQAPSYNEQFF
TGTGCCAGCCGACAGGCACCCTCCTACAATGAGCAGTTCTTC
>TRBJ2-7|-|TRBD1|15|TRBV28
CASSTPTGGPYEQYF
TGTGCCAGCAGCACCCCCACAGGGGGCCCCTACGAGCAGTACTTC
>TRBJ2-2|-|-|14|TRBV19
CASSPLAGTGELFF
TGTGCCAGTAGTCCATTGGCGGGCACCGGGGAGCTGTTTTTT
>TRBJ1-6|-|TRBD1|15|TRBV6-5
CASSWETGGVSPLHF
TGTGCCAGCAGTTGGGAGACAGGGGGGGTTTCACCCCTCCACTTT
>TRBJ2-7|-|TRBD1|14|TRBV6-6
CASRDRDRVGEQYF
TGTGCCAGCAGGGACCGGGACAGGGTCGGCGAGCAGTACTTC
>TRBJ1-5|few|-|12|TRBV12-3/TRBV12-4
CASSEGNQPQHF
TGTGCCAGTAGTGAGGGCAATCAGCCCCAGCATTTT
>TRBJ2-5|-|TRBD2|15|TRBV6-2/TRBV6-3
CASSYGLAGMETQYF
TGTGCCAGCAGTTACGGGCTAGCGGGAATGGAGACCCAGTACTTC
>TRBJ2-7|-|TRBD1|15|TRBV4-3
CASSQGWTGFYEQYF
TGCGCCAGCAGCCAAGGGTGGACAGGTTTCTACGAGCAGTACTTC
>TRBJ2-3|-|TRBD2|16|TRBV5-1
CASTPGTSGTVDTQYF
TGCGCCAGCACCCCCGGGACTAGCGGGACTGTGGATACGCAGTATTTT
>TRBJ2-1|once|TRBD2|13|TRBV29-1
CSVEWTSGRPQFF
TGCAGCGTTGAATGGACTAGCGGGAGGCCACAGTTCTTC
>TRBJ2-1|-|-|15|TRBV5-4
CASSLDQAAYNEQFF
TGTGCCAGCAGCTTGGATCAGGCTGCGTACAATGAGCAGTTCTTC
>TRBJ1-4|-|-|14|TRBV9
CASSVDGAGQGLFF
TGTGCCAGCAGCGTAGATGGGGCAGGGCAGGGACTGTTTTTT
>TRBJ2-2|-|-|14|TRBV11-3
CASSPRQNTGELFF
TGTGCCAGCAGCCCCCGACAAAACACCGGGGAGCTGTTTTTT
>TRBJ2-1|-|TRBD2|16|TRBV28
CASSSPGLGVENEQFF
TGTGCCAGCAGTTCACCGGGACTAGGGGTAGAAAATGAGCAGTTCTTC
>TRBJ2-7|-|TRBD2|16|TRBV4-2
CASSPLLAGGDYEQYF
TGTGCCAGCAGTCCCCTTCTAGCGGGAGGTGATTACGAGCAGTACTTC
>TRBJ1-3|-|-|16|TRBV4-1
CASSQEDGSSGNTIYF
TGCGCCAGCAGCCAAGAAGACGGGAGCTCTGGAAACACCATATATTTT
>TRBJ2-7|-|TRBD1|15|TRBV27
CASSLNPGGRGEQYF
TGTGCCAGCAGTTTAAATCCAGGGGGCAGGGGCGAGCAGTACTTC
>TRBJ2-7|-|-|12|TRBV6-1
CASSEAADRGYF
TGTGCCAGCAGTGAAGCGGCAGACCGGGGGTACTTC
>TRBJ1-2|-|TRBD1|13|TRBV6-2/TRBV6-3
CASSPPGQGGYTF
TGTGCCAGCAGTCCACCGGGACAGGGAGGCTACACCTTC
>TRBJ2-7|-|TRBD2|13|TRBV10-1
CASNGGRASEQYF
TGCGCCAGCAATGGCGGGAGGGCCAGCGAGCAGTACTTC
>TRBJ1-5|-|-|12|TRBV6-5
CASGVRNQPQHF
TGTGCCTCAGGGGTTCGCAATCAGCCCCAGCATTTT
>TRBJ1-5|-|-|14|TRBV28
CASSLGGGLQPQHF
TGTGCCAGCAGTTTAGGGGGGGGGCTTCAGCCCCAGCATTTT
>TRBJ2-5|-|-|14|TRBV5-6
CASSLGGLAETQYF
TGTGCCAGCAGCTTGGGAGGGTTAGCGGAGACCCAGTACTTC
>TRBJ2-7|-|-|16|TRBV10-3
CAISESGAKSSYEQYF
TGTGCCATCAGTGAGTCAGGAGCTAAGAGCTCCTACGAGCAGTACTTC
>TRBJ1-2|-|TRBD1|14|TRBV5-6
CASSFQGADYGYTF
TGTGCCAGCAGCTTTCAGGGGGCAGACTATGGCTACACCTTC
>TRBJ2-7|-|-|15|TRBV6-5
CASSVTGTVAYEQYF
TGTGCCAGCAGCGTCACCGGGACTGTAGCCTACGAGCAGTACTTC
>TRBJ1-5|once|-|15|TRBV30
CAWSVPGYSNQPQHF
TGTGCCTGGAGTGTACCGGGGTATAGCAATCAGCCCCAGCATTTT
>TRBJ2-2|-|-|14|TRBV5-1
CASSPPTGSGELFF
TGCGCCAGCAGCCCGCCTACAGGGTCCGGGGAGCTGTTTTTT
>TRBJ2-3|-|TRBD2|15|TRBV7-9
CASTAGLAGTDTQYF
TGTGCCAGCACCGCTGGGCTAGCGGGTACAGATACGCAGTATTTT
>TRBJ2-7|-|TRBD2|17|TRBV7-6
CASSDYVGAGVSYEQYF
TGTGCCAGCAGCGACTACGTGGGAGCGGGAGTGTCCTACGAGCAGTACTTC
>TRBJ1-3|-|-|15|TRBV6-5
CASSYKAFSGNTIYF
TGTGCCAGCAGTTATAAAGCGTTCTCTGGAAACACCATATATTTT
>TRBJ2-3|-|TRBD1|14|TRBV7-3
CASSLQGAEDTQYF
TGTGCCAGCAGCTTACAGGGGGCTGAAGATACGCAGTATTTT
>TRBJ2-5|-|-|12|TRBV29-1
CSVERGKETQYF
TGCAGCGTTGAGAGAGGGAAAGAGACCCAGTACTTC
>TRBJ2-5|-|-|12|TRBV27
CASSSGGPPQYF
TGTGCCAGCAGTTCAGGAGGTCCTCCCCAGTACTTC
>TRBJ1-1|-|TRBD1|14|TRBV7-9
CASSVTSGGTEAFF
TGTGCCAGCAGCGTTACCTCAGGGGGCACTGAAGCTTTCTTT
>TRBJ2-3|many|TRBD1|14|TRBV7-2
CASSSDRGVDTQYF
TGTGCCAGCAGCTCGGACAGGGGGGTAGATACGCAGTATTTT
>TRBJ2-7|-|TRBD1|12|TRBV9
CASGQGAYEQYF
TGTGCCAGCGGACAGGGGGCCTACGAGCAGTACTTC
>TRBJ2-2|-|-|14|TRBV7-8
CASSLVGDTGELFF
TGTGCCAGCAGCTTAGTTGGAGACACCGGGGAGCTGTTTTTT
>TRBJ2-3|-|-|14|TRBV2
CASIQILSTDTQYF
TGTGCCAGCATACAGATACTTAGCACAGATACGCAGTATTTT
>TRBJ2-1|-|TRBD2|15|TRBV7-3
CASSPRLAGSNEQFF
TGTGCCAGCAGCCCCAGACTAGCGGGAAGCAATGAGCAGTTCTTC
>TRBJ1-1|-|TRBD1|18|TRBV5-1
CASSSGTGRNWVNTEAFF
TGCGCCAGCAGCTCCGGGACAGGGAGGAATTGGGTGAACACTGAAGCTTTCTTT
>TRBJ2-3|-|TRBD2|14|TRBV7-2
CASSRTSGADTQYF
TGTGCCAGCAGCCGGACTAGCGGGGCAGATACGCAGTATTTT
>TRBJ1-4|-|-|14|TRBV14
CASSQGAEQLKLFF
TGTGCCAGCAGCCAAGGAGCGGAGCAGTTAAAACTGTTTTTT
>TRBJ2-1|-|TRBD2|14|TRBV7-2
CASSSGGPYNEQFF
TGTGCCAGCAGCTCGGGAGGACCATACAATGAGCAGTTCTTC
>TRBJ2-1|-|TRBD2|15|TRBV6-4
CASSDSGRAVDEQFF
TGTGCCAGCAGTGATAGCGGGAGGGCCGTCGATGAGCAGTTCTTC
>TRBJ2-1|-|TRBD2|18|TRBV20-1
CSASQLFSGLAAYNEQFF
TGCAGTGCTAGTCAACTATTCTCGGGACTAGCGGCATACAATGAGCAGTTCTTC